This is a list of T cell receptor beta chains from one sample in a study of early T cells in non-severe SARS-CoV-2 infection. One entry per CDR3 protein results from TCRdb running MiXCR on the 5' RACE reads. The sample has tens of thousands of distinct CDR3 sequences, about 7% seen once. Sequencing was done on a sample of whole blood. The receptors come from an adult who was a healthcare worker with PCR-confirmed SARS-CoV-2 infection or an uninfected control (not recorded which). CDR3s include the opening cysteine and the closing phenylalanine or tryptophan. The D gene is left open where the match is weak. Clone size is not always given. Where it is, it says once, few, many or a class for expanded clones.

TGCAGTGCTGGTCCCGGGACAGGTTTCTCCTACGAGCAGTACTTC	CSAGPGTGFSYEQYF	TRBJ2-7	few	TRBV20-1	TRBD1
TGTGCCAGCAGCTTCAGGGAGATCACAGATACGCAGTATTTT	CASSFREITDTQYF	TRBJ2-3	few	TRBV7-9	NA
TGTGCCATCATGTTAATGAACACTGAAGCTTTCTTT	CAIMLMNTEAFF	TRBJ1-1	many	TRBV28	NA
TGTGCCAGCAGCTTAGTGCAGAACAATCAGCCCCAGCATTTT	CASSLVQNNQPQHF	TRBJ1-5	NA	TRBV7-2	NA
TGCAGCGTGAATCCTCAGGGGGCGGTTCGGGAGTACTTC	CSVNPQGAVREYF	TRBJ2-5	many	TRBV29-1	TRBD1
TGTGCCAGCTCCCCCACCGGGAGGGTAGACTACACCTTC	CASSPTGRVDYTF	TRBJ1-2	many	TRBV6-5	NA
TGCAGTGCTAGCCTTCCCGTTGACTACGAGCAGTACTTC	CSASLPVDYEQYF	TRBJ2-7	NA	TRBV20-1	NA
TGCGCCAGCAGCTTGGGACTACTAACCTTCTCCTACGAGCAGTACTTC	CASSLGLLTFSYEQYF	TRBJ2-7	few	TRBV5-1	NA
TGTGCCAGCAGCCAGACCCGTGAAGGACTAGCCTTCGGTAATGAGCAGTTCTTC	CASSQTREGLAFGNEQFF	TRBJ2-1	NA	TRBV7-2	TRBD2
TGTGCCAGCAGCTTTAGTAGCGGGGGTTACCAAGAGACCCAGTACTTC	CASSFSSGGYQETQYF	TRBJ2-5	few	TRBV7-8	TRBD2
TGTGCCAGCAGCGTAGCAGAGCTAGCGGGGGGGACCCAGTACTTC	CASSVAELAGGTQYF	TRBJ2-5	few	TRBV9	TRBD2
TGTGCCAGCAGTCCAGGGAGAGAAGCTTTCTTT	CASSPGREAFF	TRBJ1-1	many	TRBV12-3/TRBV12-4	NA
TGTGCCAGCAGCCCCGGGGGGGGTGGCTACACCTTC	CASSPGGGGYTF	TRBJ1-2	few	TRBV6-5	NA
TGTGCCAGCAGCCTAAACTCATACGAGCAGTACTTC	CASSLNSYEQYF	TRBJ2-7	NA	TRBV6-5	NA
TGTGCCAGCAGCGCTAGCGGGGGGGCCTGGGATACGCAGTATTTT	CASSASGGAWDTQYF	TRBJ2-3	few	TRBV7-8	TRBD2
TGTGCCAGCAGCTTAGGCTCCTACGAGCAGTACTTC	CASSLGSYEQYF	TRBJ2-7	NA	TRBV13	NA
TGTGCCAGCAGCCCGACTGGTGCGGGGATGCCAGCTTTCTTT	CASSPTGAGMPAFF	TRBJ1-1	few	TRBV7-3	NA
TGTGCCAGCTCACCGAATGCACTTAGCACAGATACGCAGTATTTT	CASSPNALSTDTQYF	TRBJ2-3	NA	TRBV18	NA
TGTGCCAGCGGTTCTAGCTACACAGATACGCAGTATTTT	CASGSSYTDTQYF	TRBJ2-3	few	TRBV6-2/TRBV6-3	NA
TGTGCCAGCAGCGTAGAGGGACTAGCAGACGAGCAGTACTTC	CASSVEGLADEQYF	TRBJ2-7	few	TRBV9	TRBD2
TGTGCCAGCAGCTTAGTCAATCAGGGAAAGGGCTACACCTTC	CASSLVNQGKGYTF	TRBJ1-2	many	TRBV7-2	NA
TGTGCCAGCAGTTTTTCCCCCCTCGGCGAGCAGTACTTC	CASSFSPLGEQYF	TRBJ2-7	many	TRBV28	NA
TGTGCCTGGAGTGTAATTGTAGATACGCAGTATTTT	CAWSVIVDTQYF	TRBJ2-3	many	TRBV30	NA
TGTGCCAGCAGTTTAGTAGCTGGCGGGCAGTACTTC	CASSLVAGGQYF	TRBJ2-7	once	TRBV12-3/TRBV12-4	NA